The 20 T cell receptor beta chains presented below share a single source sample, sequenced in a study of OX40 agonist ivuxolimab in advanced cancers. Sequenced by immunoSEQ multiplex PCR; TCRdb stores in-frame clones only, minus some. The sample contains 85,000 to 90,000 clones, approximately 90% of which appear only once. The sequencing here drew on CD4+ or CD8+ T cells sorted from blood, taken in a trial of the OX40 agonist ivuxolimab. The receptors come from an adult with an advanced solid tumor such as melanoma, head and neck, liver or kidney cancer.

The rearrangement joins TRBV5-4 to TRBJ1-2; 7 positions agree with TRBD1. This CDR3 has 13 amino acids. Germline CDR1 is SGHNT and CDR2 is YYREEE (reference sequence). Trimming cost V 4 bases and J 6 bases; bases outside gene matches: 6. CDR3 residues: CASSVRGTDGYTF. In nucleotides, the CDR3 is TGTGCCAGCAGCGTCAGGGGGACAGATGGCTACACCTTC.

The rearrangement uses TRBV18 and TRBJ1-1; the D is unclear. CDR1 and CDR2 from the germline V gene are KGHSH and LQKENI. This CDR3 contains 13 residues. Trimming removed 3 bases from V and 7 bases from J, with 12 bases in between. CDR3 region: CASSPKEIGEAFF. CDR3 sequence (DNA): TGTGCCAGCTCACCGAAAGAGATCGGTGAAGCTTTCTTT.

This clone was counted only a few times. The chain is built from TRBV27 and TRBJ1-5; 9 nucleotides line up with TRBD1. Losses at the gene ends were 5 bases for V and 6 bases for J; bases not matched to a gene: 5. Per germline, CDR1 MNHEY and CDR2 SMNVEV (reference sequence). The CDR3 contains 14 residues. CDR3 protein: CASSDRGKGQPQHF. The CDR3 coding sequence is TGTGCCAGCAGTGACAGGGGGAAGGGTCAGCCCCAGCATTTT.

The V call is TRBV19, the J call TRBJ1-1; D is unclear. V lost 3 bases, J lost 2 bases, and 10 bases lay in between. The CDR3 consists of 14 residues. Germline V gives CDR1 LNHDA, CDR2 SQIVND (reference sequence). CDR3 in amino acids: CASSIAYINTEAFF. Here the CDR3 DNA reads TGTGCCAGTAGTATTGCATACATAAACACTGAAGCTTTCTTT.

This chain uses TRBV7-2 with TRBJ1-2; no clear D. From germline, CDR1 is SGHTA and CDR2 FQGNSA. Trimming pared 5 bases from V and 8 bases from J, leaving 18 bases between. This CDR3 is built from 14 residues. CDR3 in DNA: TGTGCCAGCAGCCTTGAGACGGGTTTGGAAGGCTACACCTTC. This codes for CASSLETGLEGYTF.

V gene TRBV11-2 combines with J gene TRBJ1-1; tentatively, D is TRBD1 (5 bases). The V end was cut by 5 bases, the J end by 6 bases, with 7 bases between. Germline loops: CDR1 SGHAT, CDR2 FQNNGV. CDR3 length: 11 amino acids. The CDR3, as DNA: TGTGCCAGCAGCCGCAGGGCTGAAGCTTTCTTT. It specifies CASSRRAEAFF. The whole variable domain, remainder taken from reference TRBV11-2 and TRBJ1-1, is EAGVAQSPRYKIIEKRQSVAFWCNPISGHATLYWYQQILGQGPKLLIQFQNNGVVDDSQLPKDRFSAERLKGVDSTLKIQPAKLEDSAVYLCASSRRAEAFFGQGTRLTVV.

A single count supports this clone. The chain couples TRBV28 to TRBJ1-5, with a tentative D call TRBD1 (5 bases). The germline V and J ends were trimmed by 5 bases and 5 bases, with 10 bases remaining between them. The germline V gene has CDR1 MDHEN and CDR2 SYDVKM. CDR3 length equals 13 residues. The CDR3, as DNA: TGTGCCAGCAGTGACAGCGTCTATCAGCCCCAGCATTTT. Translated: CASSDSVYQPQHF.

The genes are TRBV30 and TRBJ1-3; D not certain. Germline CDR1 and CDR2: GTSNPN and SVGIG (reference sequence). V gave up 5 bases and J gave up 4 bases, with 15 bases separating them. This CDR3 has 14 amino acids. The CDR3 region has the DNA TGTGCCTGGGGGTGGAAGGGCGTAGGAAACACCATATATTTT. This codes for CAWGWKGVGNTIYF. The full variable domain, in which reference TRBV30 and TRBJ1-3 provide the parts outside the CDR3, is SQTIHQWPATLVQPVGSPLSLECTVEGTSNPNLYWYRQAAGRGLQLLFYSVGIGQISSEVPQNLSASRPQDRQFILSSKKLLLSDSGFYLCAWGWKGVGNTIYFGEGSWLTVV.

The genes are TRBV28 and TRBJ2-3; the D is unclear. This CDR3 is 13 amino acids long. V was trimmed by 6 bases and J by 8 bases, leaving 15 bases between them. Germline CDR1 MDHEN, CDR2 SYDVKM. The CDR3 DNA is TGTGCCAGCAGCCCTCCTCACCCGGGTACGCAGTATTTT. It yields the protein CASSPPHPGTQYF.

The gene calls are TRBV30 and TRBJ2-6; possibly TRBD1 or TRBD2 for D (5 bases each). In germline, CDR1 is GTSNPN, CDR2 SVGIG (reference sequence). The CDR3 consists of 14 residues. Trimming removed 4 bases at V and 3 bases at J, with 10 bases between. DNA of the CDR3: TGTGCCTGGACAACGGGGCTTGGGGCCAACGTCCTGACTTTC. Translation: CAWTTGLGANVLTF.

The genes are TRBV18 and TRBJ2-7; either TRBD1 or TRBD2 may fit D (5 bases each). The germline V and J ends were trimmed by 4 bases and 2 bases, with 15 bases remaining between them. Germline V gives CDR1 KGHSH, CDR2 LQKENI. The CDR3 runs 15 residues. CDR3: CASSRNTGPAYEQYF. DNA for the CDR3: TGTGCCAGCTCACGGAACACGGGACCAGCCTACGAGCAGTACTTC.

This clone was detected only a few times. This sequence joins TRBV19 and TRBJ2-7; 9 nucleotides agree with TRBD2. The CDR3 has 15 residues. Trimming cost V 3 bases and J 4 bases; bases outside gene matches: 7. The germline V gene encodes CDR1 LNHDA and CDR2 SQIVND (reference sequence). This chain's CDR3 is CASSMRGRGGYEQYF. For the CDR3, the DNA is TGTGCCAGTAGTATGCGCGGGAGGGGCGGATACGAGCAGTACTTC.

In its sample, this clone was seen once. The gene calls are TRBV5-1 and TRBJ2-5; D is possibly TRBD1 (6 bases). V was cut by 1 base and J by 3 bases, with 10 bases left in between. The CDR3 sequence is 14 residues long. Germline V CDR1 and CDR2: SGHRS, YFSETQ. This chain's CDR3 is CASSLPGQKETQYF. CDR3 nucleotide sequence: TGCGCCAGCAGCTTGCCCGGACAGAAAGAGACCCAGTACTTC.

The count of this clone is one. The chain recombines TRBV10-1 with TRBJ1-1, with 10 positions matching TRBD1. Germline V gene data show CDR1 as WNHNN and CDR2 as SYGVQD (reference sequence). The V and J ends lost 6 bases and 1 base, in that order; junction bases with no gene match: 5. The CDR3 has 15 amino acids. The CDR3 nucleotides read TGCGCCAGCAGACCGGACAGGGGGTGGAACACTGAAGCTTTCTTT. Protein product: CASRPDRGWNTEAFF.

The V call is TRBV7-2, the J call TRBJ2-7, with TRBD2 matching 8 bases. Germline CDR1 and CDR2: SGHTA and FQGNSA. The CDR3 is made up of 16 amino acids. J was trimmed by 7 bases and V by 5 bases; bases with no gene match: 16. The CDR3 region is CASSAGSGNPLAEQYF. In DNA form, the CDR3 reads TGTGCCAGCAGCGCCGGTAGCGGGAACCCCCTTGCGGAGCAGTACTTC.

CDR3 amino acids: CASSSPGQRERDEQFF. CDR3 DNA sequence: TGTGCCAGCAGTTCCCCTGGGCAGCGGGAGAGAGATGAGCAGTTCTTC. The chain employs TRBV28 and TRBJ2-1; 8 bases are a match to TRBD2. Germline trimming cut 4 bases from V and 8 bases from J; bases unmatched to any gene: 13. This CDR3 has 16 residues. Germline V gives CDR1 MDHEN, CDR2 SYDVKM.

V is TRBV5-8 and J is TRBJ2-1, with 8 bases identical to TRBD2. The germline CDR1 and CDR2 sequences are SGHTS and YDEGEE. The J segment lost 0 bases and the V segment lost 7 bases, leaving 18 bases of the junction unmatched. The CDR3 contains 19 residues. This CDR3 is CASPLGLASSESSYNEQFF. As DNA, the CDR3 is TGTGCCAGCCCCCTCGGACTAGCATCGTCCGAAAGCTCCTACAATGAGCAGTTCTTC.

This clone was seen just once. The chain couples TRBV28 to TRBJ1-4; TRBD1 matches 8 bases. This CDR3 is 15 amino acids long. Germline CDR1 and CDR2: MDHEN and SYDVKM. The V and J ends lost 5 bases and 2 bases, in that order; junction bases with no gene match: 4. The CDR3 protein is CASSRQGSTNEKLFF. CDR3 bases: TGTGCCAGCAGTCGACAGGGGAGCACTAATGAAAAACTGTTTTTT. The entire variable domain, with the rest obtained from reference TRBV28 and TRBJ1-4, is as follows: DVKVTQSSRYLVKRTGEKVFLECVQDMDHENMFWYRQDPGLGLRLIYFSYDVKMKEKGDIPEGYSVSREKKERFSLILESASTNQTSMYLCASSRQGSTNEKLFFGSGTQLSVL.

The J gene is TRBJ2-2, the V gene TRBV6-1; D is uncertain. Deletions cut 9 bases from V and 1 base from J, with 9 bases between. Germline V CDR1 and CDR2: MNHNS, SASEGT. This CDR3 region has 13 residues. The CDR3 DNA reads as TGTGCCAGTGGTAAAGGGAACACCGGGGAGCTGTTTTTT. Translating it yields CASGKGNTGELFF.

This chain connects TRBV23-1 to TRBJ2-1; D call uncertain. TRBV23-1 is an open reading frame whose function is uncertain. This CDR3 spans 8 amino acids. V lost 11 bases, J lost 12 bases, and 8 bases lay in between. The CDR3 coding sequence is TGCGCCGAATCCGGGCAGTTCTTC. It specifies CAESGQFF.